The 6 T cell receptor beta chains presented below share a single source sample, sequenced in a study of Ad26.COV2.S vaccination and SARS-CoV-2 variants. Generated by immunoSEQ multiplex PCR, the TCRdb table keeps only in-frame clones and is missing some. Seen here are approximately 300,000 clones, around 83% observed once, and the top ten hold roughly 1.9%. As for treatment: about 20 received Ad26.COV2.S at low or high dose, single or two shots; about 5 received placebo; per-sample allocation not given. Sampling occurred on day 63 after the first vaccine or placebo injection. Source: peripheral blood, taken in a trial of Ad26.COV2.S vaccine versus placebo. These receptor sequences come from a person between 18 and 65 years old who received the Ad26.COV2.S COVID-19 vaccine or a placebo.

This rearrangement joins TRBV29-1 to TRBJ2-5; TRBD2 aligns across 10 bases. CDR3 size: 15 residues. CDR1 is SQVTM and CDR2 is ANQGSEA in the germline V gene. Trimming cost V 4 bases and J 4 bases; bases outside gene matches: 9. CDR3 region: CSVGLAGSLRETQYF. In DNA, the CDR3 is TGCAGCGTTGGACTAGCGGGCTCCCTCCGAGAGACCCAGTACTTC.

J is TRBJ1-2 and V is TRBV5-4, with D unclear. This CDR3 region has 13 residues. Trimming took 2 bases from V and 7 from J, leaving 12 bases between them. The V gene's germline CDR1 is SGHNT and CDR2 YYREEE (reference sequence). The CDR3 loop reads CASSLNAERGYTF. The DNA for the CDR3 is TGTGCCAGCAGCTTAAATGCAGAGCGTGGCTACACCTTC.

A note on this clone: At the DNA level, this CDR3 is encoded by other sequences in the same sample as well. The chain has TRBV4-3 and TRBJ2-1; a weak D match, TRBD2 (6 bases). V was cut by 2 bases and J by 10 bases, with 18 bases left in between. The CDR3 loop spans 15 amino acids. Germline CDR1 LGHNA, CDR2 YSLEER. The CDR3 nucleotides read TGCGCCAGCAGCCAAACACTGGCGGGGCGACCCGAGCAGTTCTTC. Protein: CASSQTLAGRPEQFF.

The chain couples TRBV11-3 to TRBJ1-1; no definite D call. V was trimmed by 3 bases and J by 1 base, leaving 12 bases between them. This CDR3 spans 15 amino acids. Per the germline V gene, CDR1 is SGHNT and CDR2 is YENEEA. In nucleotides, the CDR3 is TGTGCCAGCAGCTTTTCTTATGGTTCGAACACTGAAGCTTTCTTT. It translates to CASSFSYGSNTEAFF.

The chain recombines TRBV6-6 with TRBJ1-2, with TRBD1 matching over 8 bases. This CDR3 region has 16 residues. V shed 4 bases and J 7 bases; nucleotides not matched to a gene: 14. Germline CDR1 MNHNY, CDR2 SVGAGI (reference sequence). DNA of the CDR3: TGTGCCAGCAGTTTCGCCCAGGGGGCCTCAGGGGTTGGCTACACCTTC. As protein: CASSFAQGASGVGYTF.

V is TRBV7-9 and J is TRBJ1-2; D possibly corresponds to TRBD1 (5 bases). V lost 0 bases and J 2 bases, leaving 10 bases between the germline ends. The CDR3 runs 15 residues. CDR1 and CDR2 from the germline V gene are SEHNR and FQNEAQ (reference sequence). This CDR3 reads CASSLAGASNYGYTF. CDR3 bases: TGTGCCAGCAGCTTAGCAGGGGCTAGCAACTATGGCTACACCTTC.